Reported below is one TCR beta chain. The data derive from a study of blood T cell repertoires in COVID-19. Study-wide background: The samples span acute and convalescent COVID-19 from the United States, Italy and Spain. The analysed material was cDNA or gDNA that came from T cells, B-cell-depleted T cells, or PBMCs.

This CDR3 is 13 amino acids long. V lost 3 bases, J lost 3 bases, and 1 base stayed unmatched. Germline CDR1 and CDR2: SNHLY and FYNNEI. The method was immunoSEQ multiplex PCR; TCRdb's version includes in-frame clones alone and lacks a portion of them. The table records 95,000 or so clones, roughly 90% of them present only once. The chain employs TRBV2 and TRBJ1-2, with 7 bases lining up with TRBD1. This TCR derives from a woman between 65 and 79 years old with acute or convalescent COVID-19. The specimen sequenced was peripheral blood. The CDR3 here is CASSDQGDYGYTF. Here the CDR3 DNA reads TGTGCCAGCAGTGATCAGGGGGACTATGGCTACACCTTC.